The following is a T cell receptor (beta chain) sequence with its context. In the original workflow: For nucleated cells, counts were estimated from reference gene primer amplification. Assay used: immunoSEQ multiplex PCR; TCRdb lists only in-frame clones, some missing. V and J calls and clone size come straight from that table; D and trimming were deduced from the DNA. The sample gives fewer than 300,000 clones, 88% of which show up once; about 0.99% is in the top ten. V was shortened by 5 bases and J by 0 bases, with 14 bases between the two germline ends. CDR3 length: 15 residues. From germline, CDR1 is SGDLS and CDR2 YYNGEE. The sample is drawn from a study of blood T cell repertoires in COVID-19. Across the study: The samples span acute and convalescent COVID-19 from the United States, Italy and Spain. Nucleic acid was either cDNA or gDNA, and it came from T cells, B-cell-depleted T cells, or PBMCs.

The chain couples TRBV9 to TRBJ1-2; D is unclear. The sample comprised peripheral blood. This receptor was identified in a middle-aged woman who had recovered from COVID-19. Here the CDR3 reads CASRPSPGANYGYTF. In DNA, the CDR3 is TGTGCCAGCAGGCCCTCCCCGGGAGCTAACTATGGCTACACCTTC.